A selection of T cell receptor beta chains follows, all from one sample in a study of radiation and T cells in renal cell carcinoma. Repertoires were generated with immunoSEQ multiplex PCR, while TCRdb's copy carries only in-frame clones and drops some. The repertoire includes about 22,000 clones, 40% to 55% of them detected once, and roughly 17% sits in the top ten. The sequenced sample was tumor tissue, obtained from a patient whose treatment included radiotherapy and nephrectomy. The origin of the receptors is a woman in her 50s with renal cell carcinoma. The CDR3 runs from the conserved cysteine through the conserved F or W. The order of the fields is V gene, D gene, clone size, J gene, CDR3 protein, CDR3 DNA. A D gene is named only where the DNA matches it firmly. Not every row has a clone size; where given, it reads once, few, many or a size class.

>TRBV7-8|-|-|TRBJ1-4
CASSPAGAADEKLLF
TGTGCCAGCAGCCCAGCTGGGGCCGCGGATGAAAAACTGCTTTTT
>TRBV11-1|-|-|TRBJ1-2
CASSLDPSGHYTF
TGTGCCAGCAGCTTAGATCCCTCAGGGCACTACACCTTC
>TRBV10-3|-|few|TRBJ2-3
CAISVRITDTQYF
TGTGCCATCAGTGTAAGGATCACAGATACGCAGTATTTT
>TRBV9|-|many|TRBJ1-1
CASSVGPSENTEAFF
TGTGCCAGCAGCGTAGGTCCGTCAGAGAACACTGAAGCTTTCTTT
>TRBV9|TRBD1|few|TRBJ1-2
CASSSGDRKFF
TGTGCCAGCAGCTCCGGGGACAGGAAATTCTTC
>TRBV29-1|-|few|TRBJ2-7
CSASTGNYEQYF
TGCAGCGCATCAACAGGGAACTACGAGCAGTACTTC
>TRBV18|-|few|TRBJ1-1
CASSLTDRNTEAFF
TGTGCCAGCTCACTAACGGACAGAAACACTGAAGCTTTCTTT
>TRBV2|TRBD1|-|TRBJ2-1
CASRGLGTDYNEQFF
TGTGCCAGCAGGGGCCTAGGGACAGACTACAATGAGCAGTTCTTC
>TRBV9|-|-|TRBJ2-2
CASSGAYTGELFF
TGTGCCAGCAGCGGGGCGTACACCGGGGAGCTGTTTTTT
>TRBV4-1|-|few|TRBJ1-4
CASSRRTDEKLFF
TGCGCCAGCAGCCGAAGGACTGATGAAAAACTGTTTTTT
>TRBV4-1|-|-|TRBJ2-5
CASSQGVGYQETQYF
TGCGCCAGCAGCCAAGGAGTAGGGTACCAAGAGACCCAGTACTTC
>TRBV6-5|TRBD1|-|TRBJ1-2
CASRVIRDSGGYTF
TGTGCCAGCAGGGTGATCCGGGACAGTGGTGGCTACACCTTC
>TRBV30|-|-|TRBJ1-2
CAWSVGGNGYTF
TGTGCCTGGAGTGTAGGTGGGAATGGCTACACCTTC
>TRBV5-3|TRBD1|-|TRBJ1-3
CARSWDSLTVSSGNTIYF
TGTGCCAGAAGCTGGGACAGCCTCACAGTTTCCTCTGGAAACACCATATATTTT
>TRBV5-4|TRBD1|once|TRBJ1-5
CASSLPDRAQPQHF
TGTGCCAGCAGCCTCCCCGACAGGGCCCAGCCCCAGCATTTT
>TRBV6-6|TRBD2|-|TRBJ2-1
CASSLSGGSYNEQFF
TGTGCCAGCAGTCTGAGCGGGGGTTCCTACAATGAGCAGTTCTTC
>TRBV20-1|-|-|TRBJ2-7
CSALNQGEQYF
TGCAGTGCCCTCAACCAGGGCGAGCAGTACTTC
>TRBV7-7|TRBD1|medium-sized|TRBJ2-5
CASSTGQGEKETQYF
TGTGCTAGCAGCACGGGACAGGGAGAGAAAGAGACCCAGTACTTC
>TRBV2|-|-|TRBJ2-3
CASAVTDTQYF
TGTGCCAGCGCTGTAACAGATACGCAGTATTTT
>TRBV5-1|TRBD2|-|TRBJ2-5
CASSLGGSGGIQETQYF
TGCGCCAGCAGCTTGGGAGGTAGCGGGGGGATCCAAGAGACCCAGTACTTC
>TRBV7-6|TRBD1|-|TRBJ1-1
CASSAGTGATEAFF
TGTGCCAGCAGCGCGGGAACAGGGGCCACTGAAGCTTTCTTT
>TRBV6-5|-|-|TRBJ2-7
CASSSASYEQYF
TGTGCCAGCAGTTCTGCCTCCTACGAGCAGTACTTC
>TRBV6-5|-|-|TRBJ2-1
CASSYRGYNEQFF
TGTGCCAGCAGTTACAGAGGTTACAATGAGCAGTTCTTC
>TRBV9|-|-|TRBJ2-1
CARRRGDPWNEQFF
TGTGCCAGACGGAGGGGGGACCCTTGGAATGAGCAGTTCTTC
>TRBV7-3|-|-|TRBJ2-3
CASSLNSGTDTQYF
TGTGCCAGCAGCTTAAACAGCGGCACAGATACGCAGTATTTT
>TRBV6-5|-|-|TRBJ2-1
CASSYSPGGEQFF
TGTGCCAGCAGTTACTCCCCGGGGGGCGAGCAGTTCTTC
>TRBV7-2|TRBD1|-|TRBJ2-3
CASSQDREPTDTQYF
TGTGCCAGCAGCCAGGACAGGGAACCCACAGATACGCAGTATTTT
>TRBV19|TRBD2|few|TRBJ2-7
CASTSGGYEQYF
TGTGCCAGTACCAGCGGGGGGTACGAGCAGTACTTC
>TRBV6-1|TRBD2|-|TRBJ2-7
CASSVLAGAYEQYF
TGTGCCAGCAGTGTTCTAGCGGGGGCGTACGAGCAGTACTTC
>TRBV6-1|-|-|TRBJ1-3
CASTRQFSGNTIYF
TGTGCCAGCACAAGGCAGTTCTCTGGAAACACCATATATTTT
>TRBV5-6|-|once|TRBJ2-5
CASSLEGPETQYF
TGTGCCAGCAGCTTGGAGGGACCGGAGACCCAGTACTTC
>TRBV6-1|-|-|TRBJ1-5
CASSERAVPSQPQHF
TGTGCCAGCAGTGAAAGGGCAGTCCCAAGTCAGCCCCAGCATTTT
>TRBV10-2|-|-|TRBJ1-2
CASSDGRGAYGYTF
TGCGCCAGCAGTGATGGTCGGGGAGCTTATGGCTACACCTTC
>TRBV5-1|-|-|TRBJ1-5
CASSVDTTSNQPQHF
TGCGCCAGCAGCGTCGACACGACGAGCAATCAGCCCCAGCATTTT
>TRBV7-3|-|-|TRBJ2-5
CASSFMLRGRGETQYF
TGTGCCAGCAGCTTCATGTTGCGGGGCCGGGGGGAGACCCAGTACTTC
>TRBV18|TRBD1|-|TRBJ2-7
CASSPRQGSSYEQYF
TGTGCCAGCTCACCCCGACAGGGGAGCTCCTACGAGCAGTACTTC
>TRBV21-1|-|medium-sized|TRBJ1-3
CASSTTTPDTQVLYF
TGTGCCAGCAGCACAACTACTCCGGACACCCAAGTCCTATATTTT
>TRBV7-9|-|-|TRBJ2-3
CASSLKATRYTDTQYF
TGTGCCAGCAGCTTAAAGGCGACGAGATACACAGATACGCAGTATTTT
>TRBV6-6|TRBD1|few|TRBJ1-2
CASRRTGGQTNYGYTF
TGTGCCAGCAGGAGGACAGGGGGCCAAACTAACTATGGCTACACCTTC
>TRBV7-3|TRBD2|-|TRBJ2-1
CASSSGAGAHEQFF
TGTGCCAGCAGCTCCGGAGCGGGGGCCCATGAGCAGTTCTTC
>TRBV5-5|-|-|TRBJ1-2
CASSPYLTDYGYTF
TGTGCCAGCAGCCCCTACCTCACGGATTATGGCTACACCTTC